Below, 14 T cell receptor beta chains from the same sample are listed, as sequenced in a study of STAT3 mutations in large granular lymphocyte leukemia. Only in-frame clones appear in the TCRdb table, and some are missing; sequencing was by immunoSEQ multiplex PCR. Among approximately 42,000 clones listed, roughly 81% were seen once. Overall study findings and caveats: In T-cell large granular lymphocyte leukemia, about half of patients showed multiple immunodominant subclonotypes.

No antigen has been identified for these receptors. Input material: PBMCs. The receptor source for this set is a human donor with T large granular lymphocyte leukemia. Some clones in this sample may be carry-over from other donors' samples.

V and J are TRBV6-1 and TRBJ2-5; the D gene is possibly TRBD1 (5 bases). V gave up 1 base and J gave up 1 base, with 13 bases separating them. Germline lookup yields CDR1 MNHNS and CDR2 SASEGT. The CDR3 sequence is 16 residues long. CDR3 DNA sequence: TGTGCCAGCAGTGAAGGGCTGAGGCAGGGCCAAGAGACCCAGTACTTC. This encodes CASSEGLRQGQETQYF.

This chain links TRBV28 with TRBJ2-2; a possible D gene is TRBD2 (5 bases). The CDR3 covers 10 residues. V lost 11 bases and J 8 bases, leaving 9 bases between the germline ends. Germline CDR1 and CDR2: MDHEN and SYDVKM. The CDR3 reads CAVRGGELFF. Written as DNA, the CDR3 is TGTGCCGTCCGGGGTGGGGAGCTGTTTTTT.

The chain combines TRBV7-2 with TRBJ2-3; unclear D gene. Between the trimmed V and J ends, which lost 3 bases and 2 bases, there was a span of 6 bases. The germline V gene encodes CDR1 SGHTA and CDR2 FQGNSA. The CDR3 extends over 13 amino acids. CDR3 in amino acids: CASSFNPTDTQYF. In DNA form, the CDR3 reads TGTGCCAGCAGCTTTAATCCCACAGATACGCAGTATTTT.

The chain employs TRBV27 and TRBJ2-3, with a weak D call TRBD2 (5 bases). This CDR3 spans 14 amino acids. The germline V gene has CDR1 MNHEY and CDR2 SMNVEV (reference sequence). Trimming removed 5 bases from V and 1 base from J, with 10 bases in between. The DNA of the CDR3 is TGTGCCAGCAGTGGCCCCGGGGGCACAGATACGCAGTATTTT. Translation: CASSGPGGTDTQYF.

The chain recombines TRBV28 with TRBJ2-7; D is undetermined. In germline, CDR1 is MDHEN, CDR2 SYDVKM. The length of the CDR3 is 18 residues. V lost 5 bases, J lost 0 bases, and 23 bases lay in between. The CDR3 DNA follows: TGTGCCAGCAGTGGAGTCGTCCCCCGTTCGGGTTACTCCTACGAGCAGTACTTC. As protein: CASSGVVPRSGYSYEQYF.

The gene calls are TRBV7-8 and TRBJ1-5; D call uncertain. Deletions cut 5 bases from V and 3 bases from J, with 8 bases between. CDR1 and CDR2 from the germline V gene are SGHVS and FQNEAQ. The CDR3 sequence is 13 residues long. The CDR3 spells CASSLGPNQPQHF. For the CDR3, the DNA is TGTGCCAGCAGCCTCGGTCCCAATCAGCCCCAGCATTTT.

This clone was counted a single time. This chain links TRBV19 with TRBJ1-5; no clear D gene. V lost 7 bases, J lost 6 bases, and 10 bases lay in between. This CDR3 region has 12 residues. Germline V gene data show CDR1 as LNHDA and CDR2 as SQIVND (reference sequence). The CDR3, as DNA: TGTGCCAGTACCCGTGGAATTCAGCCCCAGCATTTT. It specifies CASTRGIQPQHF.

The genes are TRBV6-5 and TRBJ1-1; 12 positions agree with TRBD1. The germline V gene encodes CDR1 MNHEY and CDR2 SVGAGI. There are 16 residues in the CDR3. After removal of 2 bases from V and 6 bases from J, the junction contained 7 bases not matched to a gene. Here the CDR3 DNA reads TGTGCCAGCAGTTACGGGACCGGGACAGGGGGCTCTGAAGCTTTCTTT. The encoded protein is CASSYGTGTGGSEAFF.

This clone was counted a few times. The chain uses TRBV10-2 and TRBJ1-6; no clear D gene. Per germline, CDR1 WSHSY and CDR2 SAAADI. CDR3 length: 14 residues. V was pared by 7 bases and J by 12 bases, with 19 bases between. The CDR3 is CASTPGTDVGPLHF. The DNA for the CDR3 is TGCGCCAGCACTCCGGGAACAGATGTGGGACCCCTCCACTTT.

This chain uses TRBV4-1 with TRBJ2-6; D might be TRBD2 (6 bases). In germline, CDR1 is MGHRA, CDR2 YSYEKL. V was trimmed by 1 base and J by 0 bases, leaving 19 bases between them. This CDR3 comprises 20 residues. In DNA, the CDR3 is TGCGCCAGCAGCCAAGTACTAGCAGCCAGGGCCATCTCTGGGGCCAACGTCCTGACTTTC. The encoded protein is CASSQVLAARAISGANVLTF.

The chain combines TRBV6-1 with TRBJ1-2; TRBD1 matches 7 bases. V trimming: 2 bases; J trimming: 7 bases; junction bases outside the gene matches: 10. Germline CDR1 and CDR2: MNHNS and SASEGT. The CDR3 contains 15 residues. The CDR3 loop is CASSEWRARGVGYTF. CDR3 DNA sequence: TGTGCCAGCAGTGAATGGAGAGCCAGGGGGGTTGGCTACACCTTC.

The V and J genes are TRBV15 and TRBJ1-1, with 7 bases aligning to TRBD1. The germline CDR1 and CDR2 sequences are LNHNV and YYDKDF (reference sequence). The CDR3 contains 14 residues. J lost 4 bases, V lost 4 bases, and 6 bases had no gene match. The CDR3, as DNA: TGTGCCACCAGCAAAGCAGGGGGTAGCACTGAAGCTTTCTTT. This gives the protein CATSKAGGSTEAFF.

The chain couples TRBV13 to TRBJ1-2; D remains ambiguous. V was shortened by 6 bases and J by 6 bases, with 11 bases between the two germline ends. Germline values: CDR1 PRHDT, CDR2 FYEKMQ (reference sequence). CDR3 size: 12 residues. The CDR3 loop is CASRQTSDGYTF. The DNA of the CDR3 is TGTGCCAGCAGGCAGACCTCAGATGGCTACACCTTC.

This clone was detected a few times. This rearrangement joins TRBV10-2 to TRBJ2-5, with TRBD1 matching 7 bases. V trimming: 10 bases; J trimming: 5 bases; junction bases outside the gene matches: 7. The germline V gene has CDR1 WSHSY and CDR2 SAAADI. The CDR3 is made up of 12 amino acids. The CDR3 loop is CATLQGSETQYF. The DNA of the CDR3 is TGCGCCACCTTACAGGGGTCCGAGACCCAGTACTTC.